This T cell receptor beta chain derives from a study of molecular identifiers for immune sequencing clone quantification (dated by TCRdb to between 2017 and 2018). A note on the overall study: For a replicate experiment, RNA from about 21,000 or 97,000 naive CD8 T cells was divided into five aliquots, of which four were sequenced. This methods study used CD8 T cells to benchmark TCR RNA copy counting and molecular-identifier clustering-based TCR repertoire sequencing (MIDCIRS). Results the study describes overall, beyond this receptor: The naive libraries included spiked-in Jurkat TCR RNA (about 9 copies' worth), and this Jurkat TCR RNA is not part of the donor repertoire. Clones above 20 RNA copies held over 98% of molecules in CMV-specific effector cells but under 1% in naive cells. Highly expanded clone sizes could be underestimated because identical TCR molecules may share a barcode. Approximately 3.1 recovered TCR RNA copies per cell were obtained by modeling, versus about 9.7 by digital PCR, implying a capture efficiency of 25% to 30%. A single cell's worth of spiked-in Jurkat TCR RNA was reported detectable even among under 1.1 million naive CD8 T cells. When barcode sub-clustering was left out, chimeric consensus sequences inflated TCR diversity, with chimeras reaching as high as 47%.

Libraries of naive CD8 T cells were built from anywhere between about 20,000 and 1,000,000 sorted cells, with 10%, 30% or 50% of the purified RNA used. On a BD FACSAria II, naive CD8 T cells were FACS-sorted as CD8+CD4-CCR7+CD45RA+ and collected into RLT Plus buffer. To test detection sensitivity, Jurkat RNA equal to over nine TCR copies was added to samples of about 20,000-1,000,000 naive CD8 T cells. CD8 T cells were enriched with RosetteSep CD8+ T Cell Enrichment Cocktail and Ficoll-Paque, followed by ACK red cell lysis. Library preparation was by PCR. Sequenced using a NextSeq 500. Bulk TCR libraries were prepared as previously described, using TCR primers listed in Table S5. Purification of total RNA was performed with the Qiagen AllPrep DNA/RNA kit. Before any analysis, reads coming from multiple sequencing runs of the same library were combined into one pool. Per the original workflow: Reads were retained only if their TCR constant sequence matched exactly, and those retained reads were trimmed to 150 nt and grouped according to their 12-nt molecular barcodes. Reads within each barcode group were sub-clustered using a 15% Levenshtein threshold, and quality-weighted consensus sequences were constructed for each RNA molecule. Non-functional sequences were removed, as were lower-count sequences one edit away from another. Barcode sub-clusters with fewer than 20% of the maximum read count were removed, based on fitting two negative binomial distributions. TCRdb reprocessing: public reads trimmed at Q25 with fastp, clones called with MiXCR, in-frame beta chains kept. Every distinct CDR3 protein forms one entry, paired with its most common genes and DNA. TCRdb, rather than the study authors, made the V and J calls. The sample table contains around 480,000 distinct CDR3 sequences; only one count was recorded for about 26% of them. Around 0.76% of the sample is held by the ten biggest clonotypes.

Remarks on this clonotype: The specificity of this receptor is unknown. One junction end does not reproduce the germline sequence, and a read error may be involved.

The germline V gene (reference sequence) specifies PRHDT as CDR1 and FYEKMQ as CDR2. Spanning cysteine to phenylalanine, the CDR3 consists of 14 amino acids. The sequence is cut down to CDR3 DNA, 42 bases in frame from base 1. The sequence was obtained from a human donor in good health. Some libraries in this study had Jurkat cell RNA spiked in. This chain joins TRBV13 to TRBJ2-2; D gene: possibly TRBD2, on 8 matching bases. Input material: naive CD8+ T cells from blood, with Jurkat cell RNA spiked in. Interpreted using the paper, the cell subset or site label stands for: FACS-sorted CD8+CD4-CCR7+CD45RA+ naive T cells. The CDR3: CASHPGLGGGGLFF. At the DNA level, the sequence is TGTGCCAGCCACCCGGGACTAGGGGGCGGGGGGCTGTTTTTT.